The present T cell receptor (beta chain) was sequenced within a study of T cell changes during pregnancy in multiple sclerosis (dated by TCRdb to about 2019). Some background on the complete study: In women with multiple sclerosis, the researchers looked at how the T cell repertoire shifted as pregnancy progressed.

There are 16 amino acids in the CDR3, from cysteine to phenylalanine inclusive. The sequence is cut down to CDR3 DNA, 48 bases in frame from base 1. V trim: 3 bases; J trim: 0 bases; unmatched bases: 7. Per the germline V gene, MDHEN is the CDR1 and SYDVKM is the CDR2. Library creation used the immunoSEQ multiplex PCR assay. TCRdb carries this immuneACCESS record with in-frame sequences only. Its versions omit some clonotypes, under half of them owing to an unresolved V gene in the studies checked, with the rest unexplained. In this sample the table shows 26,000 or so clones, roughly nine tenths of which occur a single time. The ten largest clonotypes hold roughly 17% of the sample. This clone was seen only once. Its binding antigen is unknown. Base qualities are missing; no much larger clone stands one base away.

The V gene is TRBV28 and the J gene is TRBJ2-7; a stretch of 8 junction bases matches TRBD2. The sequence derives from a female donor with multiple sclerosis, enrolled in a pregnancy study. Sample: CD8+ T cells from peripheral blood mononuclear cells, taken in the second trimester of pregnancy. The nucleotide sequence reads TGTGCCAGCAGTTTCAGCGCGGCGGGAGGCTCCTACGAGCAGTACTTC. Its protein product is CASSFSAAGGSYEQYF. The CDR3, completed at both ends by the reference TRBV28 and TRBJ2-7 genes, gives the full variable domain DVKVTQSSRYLVKRTGEKVFLECVQDMDHENMFWYRQDPGLGLRLIYFSYDVKMKEKGDIPEGYSVSREKKERFSLILESASTNQTSMYLCASSFSAAGGSYEQYFGPGTRLTVT.